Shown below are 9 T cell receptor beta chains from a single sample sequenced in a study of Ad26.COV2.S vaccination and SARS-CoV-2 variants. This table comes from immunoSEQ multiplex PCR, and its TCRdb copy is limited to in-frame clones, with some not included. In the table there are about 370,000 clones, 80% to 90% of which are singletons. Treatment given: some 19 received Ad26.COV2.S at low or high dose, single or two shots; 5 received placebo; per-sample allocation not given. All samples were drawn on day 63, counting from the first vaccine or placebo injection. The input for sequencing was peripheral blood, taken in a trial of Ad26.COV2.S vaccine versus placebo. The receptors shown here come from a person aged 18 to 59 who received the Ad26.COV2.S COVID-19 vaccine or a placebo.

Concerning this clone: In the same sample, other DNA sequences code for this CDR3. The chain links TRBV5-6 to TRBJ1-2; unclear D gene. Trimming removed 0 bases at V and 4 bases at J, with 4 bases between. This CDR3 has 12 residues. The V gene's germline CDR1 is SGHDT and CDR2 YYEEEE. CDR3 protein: CASSLVGYGYTF. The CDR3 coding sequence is TGTGCCAGCAGCTTGGTAGGCTATGGCTACACCTTC.

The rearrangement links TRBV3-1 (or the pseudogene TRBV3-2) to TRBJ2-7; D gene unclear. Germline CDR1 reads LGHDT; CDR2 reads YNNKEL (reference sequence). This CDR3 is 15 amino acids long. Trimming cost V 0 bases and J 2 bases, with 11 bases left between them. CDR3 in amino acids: CASSQDGSTTYEQYF. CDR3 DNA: TGTGCCAGCAGCCAAGACGGCTCCACCACCTACGAGCAGTACTTC.

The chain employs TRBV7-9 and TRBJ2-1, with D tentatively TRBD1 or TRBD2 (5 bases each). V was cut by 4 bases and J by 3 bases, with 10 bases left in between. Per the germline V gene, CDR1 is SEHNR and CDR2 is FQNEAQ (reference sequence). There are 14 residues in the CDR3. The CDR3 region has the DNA TGTGCCAGCAGCTCCCGGGACGGCTACAATGAGCAGTTCTTC. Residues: CASSSRDGYNEQFF.

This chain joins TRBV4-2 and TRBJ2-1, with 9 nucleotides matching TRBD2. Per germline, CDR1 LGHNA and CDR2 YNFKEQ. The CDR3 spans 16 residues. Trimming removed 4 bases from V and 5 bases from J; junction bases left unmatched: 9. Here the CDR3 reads CASSRPTSGSHNEQFF. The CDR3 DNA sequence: TGTGCCAGCAGCCGCCCGACTAGCGGCAGTCACAATGAGCAGTTCTTC.

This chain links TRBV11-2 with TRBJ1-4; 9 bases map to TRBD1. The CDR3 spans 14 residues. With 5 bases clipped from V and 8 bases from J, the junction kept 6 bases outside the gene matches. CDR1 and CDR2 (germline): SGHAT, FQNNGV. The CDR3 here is CASSRDRGEEKLFF. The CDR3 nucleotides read TGTGCCAGCAGCCGAGACAGGGGGGAGGAAAAACTGTTTTTT.

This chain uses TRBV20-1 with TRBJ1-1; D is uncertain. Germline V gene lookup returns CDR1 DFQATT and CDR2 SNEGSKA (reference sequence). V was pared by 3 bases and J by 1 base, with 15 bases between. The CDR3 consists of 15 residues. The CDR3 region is CSASHLRHTNTEAFF. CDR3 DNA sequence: TGCAGTGCTAGTCACCTCCGACATACGAACACTGAAGCTTTCTTT.

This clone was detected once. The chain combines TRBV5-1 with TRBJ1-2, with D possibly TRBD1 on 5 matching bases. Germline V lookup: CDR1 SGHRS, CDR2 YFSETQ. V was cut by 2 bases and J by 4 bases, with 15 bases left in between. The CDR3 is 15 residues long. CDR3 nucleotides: TGCGCCAGCAGCTTTGGGGGGAATGAGGCCTATGGCTACACCTTC. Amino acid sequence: CASSFGGNEAYGYTF.

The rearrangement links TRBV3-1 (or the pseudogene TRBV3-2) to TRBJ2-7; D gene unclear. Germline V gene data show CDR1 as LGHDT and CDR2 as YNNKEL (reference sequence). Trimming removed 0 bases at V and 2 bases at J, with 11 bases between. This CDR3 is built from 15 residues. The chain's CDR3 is CASSQDFAGAYEQYF. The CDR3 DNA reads TGTGCCAGCAGCCAAGATTTCGCCGGCGCCTACGAGCAGTACTTC.

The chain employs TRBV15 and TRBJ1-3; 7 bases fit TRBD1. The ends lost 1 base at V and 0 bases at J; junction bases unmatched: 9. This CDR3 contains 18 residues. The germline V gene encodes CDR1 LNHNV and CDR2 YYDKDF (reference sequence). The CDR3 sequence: CATSRGAAGQVSGNTIYF. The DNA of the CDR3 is TGTGCCACCAGCAGAGGCGCAGCTGGACAGGTCTCTGGAAACACCATATATTTT. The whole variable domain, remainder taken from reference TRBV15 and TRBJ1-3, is DAMVIQNPRYQVTQFGKPVTLSCSQTLNHNVMYWYQQKSSQAPKLLFHYYDKDFNNEADTPDNFQSRRPNTSFCFLDIRSPGLGDTAMYLCATSRGAAGQVSGNTIYFGEGSWLTVV.